One T cell receptor beta chain is described in this entry. The data belong to a study of blood T cell repertoires in COVID-19. Overall study: The origin of the acute and convalescent COVID-19 samples was the United States, Italy and Spain.

Followed over time, Seattle patients had been enrolled while infection was active. This CDR3 contains 14 residues. J lost 1 base, V lost 1 base, and 2 bases had no gene match. Germline CDR1 is SGDLS and CDR2 is YYNGEE. Authors' analysis steps: For nucleated cells, counts were estimated from reference gene primer amplification. Only in-frame clones appear in the TCRdb table, and some are missing; sequencing was by immunoSEQ multiplex PCR. V and J calls and clone size come straight from that table; D and trimming were deduced from the DNA. The table includes 200,000 to 250,000 clones, just over 85% detected once.

This sequence joins TRBV9 and TRBJ2-7; TRBD2 matches at 7 bases. The origin of this receptor is a man aged 45-65 years with COVID-19, enrolled during active disease. Sample: peripheral blood. The CDR3 DNA reads TGTGCCAGCAGCGTACTAGCGGAATCCTACGAGCAGTACTTC. It yields the protein CASSVLAESYEQYF.